The T cell receptor beta chain under discussion was sequenced for a study of cytomegalovirus exposure and HLA in healthy donors. Study as a whole: A prior analysis found fewer than 120 million unique TCR beta sequences from around 180 million T cells.

CDR3 length: 16 amino acids. The junction had 7 bases not matched to a gene; V was cut back by 2 bases and J by 4 bases. CDR1 and CDR2 from the germline V gene are MRHNA and SNTAGT. With 60 Vbeta and 13 Jbeta primers, the PCR was carried out. Here immunoSEQ multiplex PCR was the method, and the copy in TCRdb shows in-frame clones only, minus some. In total, the table holds roughly 140,000 clones. The sample comprised PBMCs. This receptor was taken from a man between 35 and 55 years old in good health and CMV-seronegative. The rearrangement uses TRBV6-4 and TRBJ2-1; 8 bases map to TRBD2. The CDR3 loop reads CASSDRRGVNYNEQFF. CDR3 coding DNA: TGTGCCAGCAGTGACAGGCGGGGGGTTAATTACAATGAGCAGTTCTTC.